Each of the 30 T cell receptor beta chains below was sequenced from the same sample in a study of blood T cell repertoires in COVID-19. The method was immunoSEQ multiplex PCR; TCRdb's version includes in-frame clones alone and lacks a portion of them. The data hold 400,000 to 550,000 clones, with more than 85% observed a single time. The sample was peripheral blood. The receptors originated from a woman under 40 with acute or convalescent COVID-19.

The rearrangement links TRBV27 to TRBJ2-1; TRBD2 aligns across 7 bases. Germline V gene lookup returns CDR1 MNHEY and CDR2 SMNVEV (reference sequence). This CDR3 spans 15 amino acids. J was trimmed by 2 bases and V by 5 bases; bases with no gene match: 6. DNA for the CDR3: TGTGCCAGCAGTGCGCGGGGGTCTGCCTACAATGAGCAGTTCTTC. It translates to CASSARGSAYNEQFF.

The J gene is TRBJ2-2, the V gene TRBV10-3; 9 nucleotides agree with TRBD2. The CDR3 totals 16 residues. V trimming: 3 bases; J trimming: 4 bases; junction bases outside the gene matches: 6. Germline-derived CDR1 and CDR2 are ENHRY and SYGVKD. In nucleotides, the CDR3 is TGTGCCATCAGTGAAGGCGGGGGGGTAAGCACCGGGGAGCTGTTTTTT. It encodes CAISEGGGVSTGELFF.

J is TRBJ2-7 and V is TRBV10-3; D is perhaps TRBD1 (5 bases). The CDR3 spans 12 residues. The V gene lost 10 bases and the J gene lost 3 bases, with 13 bases spanning the gap. The germline V gene encodes CDR1 ENHRY and CDR2 SYGVKD. For the CDR3, the DNA is TGTGCCACGCAGGGAAAGGGCTACGAGCAGTACTTC. This translates into CATQGKGYEQYF.

This chain uses TRBV25-1 with TRBJ1-3; D is uncertain. Germline V lookup: CDR1 MGHDK, CDR2 SYGVNS. With 4 bases removed from V and 4 bases from J, the gap between germline ends came to 14 bases. This CDR3 spans 15 amino acids. DNA for the CDR3: TGTGCCAGCAGTGCCGATCGTACTGCGGGAAACACCATATATTTT. Translation: CASSADRTAGNTIYF. Looking up the rest from reference TRBV25-1 and TRBJ1-3 gives the full variable domain: EADIYQTPRYLVIGTGKKITLECSQTMGHDKMYWYQQDPGMELHLIHYSYGVNSTEKGDLSSESTVSRIRTEHFPLTLESARPSHTSQYLCASSADRTAGNTIYFGEGSWLTVV.

The rearrangement joins TRBV11-2 to TRBJ1-5, with 8 nucleotides matching TRBD1. The length of the CDR3 is 14 residues. The germline V gene has CDR1 SGHAT and CDR2 FQNNGV. V was pared by 3 bases and J by 6 bases, with 4 bases of the junction left unmatched. In DNA, the CDR3 is TGTGCCAGCAGCTTCGGACAGGGCCCTCAGCCCCAGCATTTT. Amino acids: CASSFGQGPQPQHF. Full variable domain (rest looked up from reference TRBV11-2 and TRBJ1-5): EAGVAQSPRYKIIEKRQSVAFWCNPISGHATLYWYQQILGQGPKLLIQFQNNGVVDDSQLPKDRFSAERLKGVDSTLKIQPAKLEDSAVYLCASSFGQGPQPQHFGDGTRLSIL.

This clone occurred once. The gene calls are TRBV9 and TRBJ1-2, with a tentative D call TRBD1 (6 bases). This CDR3 is built from 14 residues. V was trimmed by 2 bases and J by 2 bases, leaving 10 bases between them. Germline V gene lookup returns CDR1 SGDLS and CDR2 YYNGEE. The CDR3 here is CASSVYGGNYGYTF. The DNA for the CDR3 is TGTGCCAGCAGCGTTTATGGGGGCAACTATGGCTACACCTTC.

The V call is TRBV5-1, the J call TRBJ1-3; D is unresolved. V was shortened by 4 bases and J by 0 bases, with 14 bases between the two germline ends. Germline CDR1 SGHRS, CDR2 YFSETQ. The CDR3 sequence is 16 residues long. The DNA for the CDR3 is TGCGCCAGCAGCGAGGGTTCGGTCCTCTCTGGAAACACCATATATTTT. Its translation is CASSEGSVLSGNTIYF.

The chain carries TRBV28 and TRBJ2-7, with D possibly TRBD1 on 5 matching bases. This CDR3 contains 15 residues. Looked up from germline, CDR1 is MDHEN and CDR2 is SYDVKM. V lost 5 bases and J lost 3, with 17 bases in between. CDR3 in DNA: TGTGCCAGCAGTACCGTTAAGGGGATTCGCTACGAGCAGTACTTC. The encoded protein is CASSTVKGIRYEQYF.

The gene calls are TRBV7-8 and TRBJ2-1, with 7 bases identical to TRBD1. J lost 3 bases, V lost 4 bases, and 15 bases had no gene match. Germline CDR1 SGHVS, CDR2 FQNEAQ. This CDR3 has 18 amino acids. The CDR3 region is CASSSVDLGQIYYNEQFF. The CDR3 DNA is TGTGCCAGCAGCTCTGTAGATCTGGGACAGATTTACTACAATGAGCAGTTCTTC.

This clone occurred a few times. The rearrangement joins TRBV20-1 to TRBJ1-1, with D perhaps matching TRBD1 (5 bases). Germline V CDR1 and CDR2: DFQATT, SNEGSKA (reference sequence). V was cut by 6 bases and J by 6 bases, with 11 bases left in between. The length of the CDR3 is 11 residues. CDR3 residues: CSAPRVAEAFF. In DNA, the CDR3 is TGCAGTGCCCCCAGGGTCGCTGAAGCTTTCTTT.

CDR3 loop: CASSPLAGATGGQYF. CDR3 nucleotides: TGCGCCAGCAGTCCACTAGCGGGGGCCACGGGGGGGCAGTATTTT. The chain carries TRBV10-2 and TRBJ2-3, with 11 bases matching TRBD2. CDR1 is WSHSY, CDR2 SAAADI, per germline. This CDR3 comprises 15 residues. The V segment lost 5 bases and the J segment 11 bases; nucleotides outside the gene matches: 12.

This chain uses TRBV6-6 with TRBJ2-2; no reliable D call. The germline V gene has CDR1 MNHNY and CDR2 SVGAGI (reference sequence). Trimming shortened V by 0 bases and J by 1 base, and 3 bases separated the two germline ends. This CDR3 has 14 amino acids. The CDR3 region has the DNA TGTGCCAGCAGTTACTCCATGAACACCGGGGAGCTGTTTTTT. As protein: CASSYSMNTGELFF.

J is TRBJ2-4 and V is TRBV6-1; 7 positions agree with TRBD2. CDR3 length equals 13 residues. The V and J ends lost 7 bases and 10 bases, in that order; junction bases with no gene match: 10. Germline V gives CDR1 MNHNS, CDR2 SASEGT. CDR3 sequence (DNA): TGTGCCAGCACCAACGGGGGGTACGGGATTCAGTACTTC. This sequence encodes CASTNGGYGIQYF.

The V call is TRBV29-1, the J call TRBJ2-1; no reliable D call. Trimming took 0 bases from V and 8 from J, leaving 8 bases between them. The CDR3 is 12 amino acids. Germline V CDR1 and CDR2: SQVTM, ANQGSEA. CDR3 in DNA: TGCAGCGTTGAAGAAGTAACTTATGAGCAGTTCTTC. Encoded protein: CSVEEVTYEQFF.

The chain links TRBV5-1 to TRBJ1-2; no firm D call. Germline V lookup: CDR1 SGHRS, CDR2 YFSETQ. The CDR3 is 18 amino acids. V was clipped by 0 bases and J by 6 bases, with 24 bases between them. Here the CDR3 reads CASSLGGERVGRINGYTF. DNA for the CDR3: TGCGCCAGCAGCTTGGGTGGAGAGCGGGTAGGGAGAATAAATGGCTACACCTTC.

The rearrangement joins TRBV28 to TRBJ2-3; a weak D match, TRBD2 (5 bases). The V gene lost 2 bases and the J gene lost 3 bases, with 18 bases spanning the gap. This CDR3 has 17 residues. CDR1 and CDR2 from the germline V gene are MDHEN and SYDVKM. CDR3: CASSLGVRGRETDTQYF. DNA for the CDR3: TGTGCCAGCAGTTTAGGGGTCCGGGGTAGGGAGACAGATACGCAGTATTTT.

The chain recombines TRBV4-1 with TRBJ1-1, with D perhaps matching TRBD1 (5 bases). V lost 3 bases and J lost 1, with 9 bases in between. The germline V gene encodes CDR1 MGHRA and CDR2 YSYEKL. The CDR3 has 14 amino acids. The CDR3 spells CASSHRQGNTEAFF. The CDR3 DNA sequence: TGCGCCAGCAGCCACCGCCAGGGGAACACTGAAGCTTTCTTT.

V and J are TRBV7-9 and TRBJ2-1; a weak D match, TRBD2 (6 bases). The V end was cut by 1 base, the J end by 8 bases, with 15 bases between. Germline V gives CDR1 SEHNR, CDR2 FQNEAQ (reference sequence). This CDR3 is 15 amino acids long. The CDR3 nucleotides are TGTGCCAGCAGCTTAGTAACCGGGGGAAACGATGAGCAGTTCTTC. It translates to CASSLVTGGNDEQFF. The full variable domain, with the rest looked up from reference TRBV7-9 and TRBJ2-1, is DTGVSQNPRHKITKRGQNVTFRCDPISEHNRLYWYRQTLGQGPEFLTYFQNEAQLEKSRLLSDRFSAERPKGSFSTLEIQRTEQGDSAMYLCASSLVTGGNDEQFFGPGTRLTVL.

This chain joins TRBV10-2 and TRBJ1-1; a possible D gene is TRBD1 (6 bases). V lost 6 bases and J 7 bases, leaving 18 bases between the germline ends. Germline CDR1 reads WSHSY; CDR2 reads SAAADI. The CDR3 length is 14 residues. The CDR3 DNA follows: TGCGCCAGCAGAGATCCAGGGGACATGGTTGAAGCTTTCTTT. This gives the protein CASRDPGDMVEAFF.

The genes are TRBV28 and TRBJ1-6; D is possibly TRBD1 (5 bases). Per the germline V gene, CDR1 is MDHEN and CDR2 is SYDVKM. CDR3 size: 19 residues. V lost 1 base and J 4 bases, leaving 20 bases between the germline ends. CDR3 in amino acids: CASSLLSGHNKRYNSPLHF. In DNA form, the CDR3 reads TGTGCCAGCAGTTTATTGTCAGGACACAACAAACGATATAATTCACCCCTCCACTTT.

This clone was picked up a small number of times. The chain links TRBV30 to TRBJ2-7; 8 bases line up with TRBD1. CDR3 length: 14 amino acids. V lost 3 bases, J lost 6 bases, and 10 bases stayed unmatched. In germline, CDR1 is GTSNPN, CDR2 SVGIG (reference sequence). The CDR3 DNA reads TGTGCCTGGAGGAACACAGGGGGAGGTGGCGAGCAGTACTTC. This encodes CAWRNTGGGGEQYF.

The chain recombines TRBV12-5 with TRBJ2-4, with TRBD1 as a possible D gene (6 bases). V lost 6 bases, J lost 4 bases, and 10 bases lay in between. The V gene's germline CDR1 is LGHNT and CDR2 FRNRAP. The CDR3 is 13 amino acids. The CDR3 spells CASGQTGKNIQYF. The CDR3, as DNA: TGTGCTAGTGGCCAGACAGGAAAAAACATTCAGTACTTC. Drawing the rest from reference TRBV12-5 and TRBJ2-4, the complete variable domain is DARVTQTPRHKVTEMGQEVTMRCQPILGHNTVFWYRQTMMQGLELLAYFRNRAPLDDSGMPKDRFSAEMPDATLATLKIQPSEPRDSAVYFCASGQTGKNIQYFGAGTRLSVL.

The rearrangement joins TRBV2 to TRBJ1-1, with 9 bases lining up with TRBD1. The CDR3 covers 15 residues. Unmatched junction bases numbered 6, after V lost 1 base and J lost 6 bases. The germline CDR1 and CDR2 sequences are SNHLY and FYNNEI. The CDR3 coding sequence is TGTGCCAGCAGTGAAGGGGACAGGGTTCGGGCTGAAGCTTTCTTT. This gives the protein CASSEGDRVRAEAFF.

The chain links TRBV20-1 to TRBJ2-3, with a weak D call TRBD1 (5 bases). V was clipped by 3 bases and J by 5 bases, with 15 bases between them. Germline CDR1 DFQATT, CDR2 SNEGSKA (reference sequence). The CDR3 spans 14 residues. CDR3 sequence reads: CSASLAGRQDTQYF. CDR3 nucleotides: TGCAGTGCTAGTTTGGCAGGGCGGCAAGATACGCAGTATTTT.

This clone was detected only once. The chain is built from TRBV5-5 and TRBJ2-1; perhaps TRBD2 as D (6 bases). The CDR3 length is 14 residues. CDR1 and CDR2 from the germline V gene are SGHKS and YYEKEE (reference sequence). Trimming removed 0 bases at V and 8 bases at J, with 12 bases between. In DNA, the CDR3 is TGTGCCAGCAGCTTGGCTTCCGGGAGTCATGAGCAGTTCTTC. Its translation is CASSLASGSHEQFF.

V is TRBV5-1 and J is TRBJ2-3; D remains ambiguous. The CDR3 spans 13 residues. CDR1 is SGHRS and CDR2 is YFSETQ in the germline V gene. The germline V and J ends were trimmed by 4 bases and 2 bases, with 8 bases remaining between them. The CDR3: CASSPIVTDTQYF. The DNA for the CDR3 is TGCGCCAGCAGCCCCATAGTCACAGATACGCAGTATTTT.

V and J are TRBV9 and TRBJ1-3, with 9 bases fitting TRBD1. Germline V gene lookup returns CDR1 SGDLS and CDR2 YYNGEE. Germline trimming cut 3 bases from V and 2 bases from J; bases unmatched to any gene: 9. The CDR3 consists of 17 residues. CDR3 protein: CASSEYTGGSPGNTIYF. The CDR3 coding sequence is TGTGCCAGCAGCGAATACACAGGGGGCTCGCCTGGAAACACCATATATTTT.

The chain combines TRBV27 with TRBJ2-2; D may be TRBD1 (6 bases). Per the germline V gene, CDR1 is MNHEY and CDR2 is SMNVEV (reference sequence). The V and J ends lost 6 bases and 1 base respectively, with 15 bases between them. CDR3 length: 16 residues. CDR3 coding DNA: TGTGCCAGCAGGGGACATCTTACAGGGAACACCGGGGAGCTGTTTTTT. Encoded protein: CASRGHLTGNTGELFF.

This clone has a handful of counts. J is TRBJ1-4 and V is TRBV5-1; 8 nucleotides line up with TRBD1. V was pared by 4 bases and J by 8 bases, with 10 bases of the junction left unmatched. The germline CDR1 and CDR2 sequences are SGHRS and YFSETQ. The CDR3 length is 15 residues. In nucleotides, the CDR3 is TGCGCCAGCAGCATATACCCGGACAGGGAAGAAAAACTGTTTTTT. As protein: CASSIYPDREEKLFF.

The gene calls are TRBV5-1 and TRBJ1-3; D not certain. V lost 4 bases to trimming and J lost 2 bases, with 13 bases between them. Looked up from germline, CDR1 is SGHRS and CDR2 is YFSETQ. The CDR3 sequence is 15 residues long. The CDR3 region has the DNA TGCGCCAGCAGCGCGGGGTCGATTACTGGAAACACCATATATTTT. It is translated as CASSAGSITGNTIYF.